Given below is one TCR beta chain in context. Antigen unknown. Healthy donors had no documented immune events, such as infections, while sampled. The data derive from a study of identifying expanded T cells in peripheral blood. This CDR3 region has 14 residues. Trimming took 5 bases from V and 10 from J, leaving 18 bases between them. The V gene's germline CDR1 is MNHEY and CDR2 SVGAGI. Data came from immunoSEQ multiplex PCR; TCRdb stores just in-frame clones and leaves some out. The sample shows some 96,000 clones, over 75% of them seen only once. Broader study findings: Variance in clone template counts between approximately two-week samples significantly increased with total template count across all healthy donors. Technical replicates showed around 1.1 changed clones; two weeks approximately 16; four weeks 19.

This clonotype originated in a person between 18 and 69 years old in good health. The sequenced material came from blood. The V gene is TRBV6-5, the J gene TRBJ2-1, with D perhaps given as TRBD1 or TRBD2 (5 bases each). In DNA, the CDR3 is TGTGCCAGCAGTATCCGGGACGGTGAATTAGAGCAGTTCTTC. Translated, it gives CASSIRDGELEQFF.